This T cell receptor beta chain stems from a study of blood T cells in healthy people across ages. This clonotype was picked up a small number of times. Its cognate antigen is unknown. The germline V and J ends were trimmed by 4 bases and 2 bases, with 12 bases remaining between them. Germline V gene sequence: CDR1 SGHAT, CDR2 FQNNGV. The CDR3 covers 15 residues. Points from the study as a whole: Per-million-T-cell TCR beta diversity fell roughly linearly with age.

A second PCR, run for roughly 7 to 12 cycles, used a sample-barcoded 5' primer plus a J-beta primer mix. TCRdb re-called the 5' RACE reads with MiXCR, one entry per CDR3 protein. The data hold roughly 680,000 distinct CDR3 sequences, with more than 45% observed a single time. The receptor was isolated from a woman aged 80 or older in good health. V is TRBV11-2 and J is TRBJ2-1; maybe TRBD2 (6 bases). Sequences were obtained from blood. The CDR3 DNA is TGTGCCAGCAGCTCCGCGGGACGGACCTACAATGAGCAGTTCTTC. It translates to CASSSAGRTYNEQFF.